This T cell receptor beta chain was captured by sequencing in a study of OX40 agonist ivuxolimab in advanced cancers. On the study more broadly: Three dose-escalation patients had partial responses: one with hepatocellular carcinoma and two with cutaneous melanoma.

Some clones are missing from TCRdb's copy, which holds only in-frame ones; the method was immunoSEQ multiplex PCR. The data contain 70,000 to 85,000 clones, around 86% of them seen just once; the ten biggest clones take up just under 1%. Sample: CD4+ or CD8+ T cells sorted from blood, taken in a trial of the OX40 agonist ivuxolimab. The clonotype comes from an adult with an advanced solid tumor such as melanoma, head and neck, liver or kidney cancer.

CDR3 sequence reads: CASSRVDTEAFF. CDR3 nucleotides: TGTGCCAGCTCACGGGTGGACACTGAAGCTTTCTTT. The chain joins TRBV18 to TRBJ1-1; no firm D call. This CDR3 has 12 residues. Germline V gene data show CDR1 as KGHSH and CDR2 as LQKENI. Trimming left V 4 bases short and J 3 bases short, with 6 bases between.